The sequence of this T cell receptor (beta chain) was determined in a study of beta chain features in type 1 diabetes. Sorting of CD4+ naive, central memory, regulatory and stem cell-like memory cells was performed via CD45RO/CCR7/CD25/CD127/CD95/CD27. With regard to this clone: Its antigen is unidentified.

General study findings and limits: TCRB CDR3 length was moderately but significantly reduced in all four CD4+ subsets of Type 1 diabetes patients.

The sequenced template was cDNA made from the entire isolated RNA. Clones were read by immunoSEQ multiplex PCR, and TCRdb kept only the in-frame ones, dropping some. Of 150,000 to 200,000 clones in the sample, about 63% were seen once. V was shortened by 0 bases and J by 2 bases, with 10 bases between the two germline ends. Germline values: CDR1 SGHTA, CDR2 FQGNSA. The CDR3 loop spans 15 amino acids. V usage is TRBV7-2 and J usage is TRBJ2-5; D is possibly TRBD1 (6 bases). The TCR was taken from a man aged 25 to 40 with type 1 diabetes. Source material: naive CD4+ T cells from blood. The CDR3 spells CASSLARTVQETQYF. The CDR3 DNA is TGTGCCAGCAGCTTAGCGAGGACAGTGCAAGAGACCCAGTACTTC.